This TCR beta chain was recorded in a study of CD8 T cells in ankylosing spondylitis. Study findings and constraints: Peripheral blood samples showed relatively rare disease-linked clones, and these clones were CD8+. Characteristic of ankylosing spondylitis blood, it appeared, was a TCR beta motif comprising eight highly homologous variants. Prior work had noted some motif variants in reactive arthritis blood and synovial fluid. Reported data indicate significant enrichment of disease-linked clones within matched ankylosing spondylitis synovial fluid.

In regard to this clonotype: Its antigen is not identified.

Quantitative 5'-RACE with molecular barcodes was used to make the TCR beta libraries. MiXCR, run by TCRdb on the 5' RACE reads, gives a single entry per CDR3 protein. Altogether a few hundred thousand distinct CDR3 sequences are present, under 25% being singletons, with the ten largest covering approximately 16%. Germline V lookup: CDR1 MNHEY, CDR2 SVGAGI. The CDR3 length is 16 residues. With 2 bases clipped from V and 7 bases from J, the junction kept 10 bases outside the gene matches. The sequenced sample was blood, either unsorted or a sorted T cell fraction (not recorded which). This rearrangement joins TRBV6-5 to TRBJ1-4; 7 bases align to TRBD1. The source of this sequence is a male donor with ankylosing spondylitis. CDR3 sequence: CASSYTAGGRREKLFF. CDR3 nucleotide sequence: TGTGCCAGCAGTTACACCGCAGGGGGACGGCGTGAAAAACTGTTTTTT.